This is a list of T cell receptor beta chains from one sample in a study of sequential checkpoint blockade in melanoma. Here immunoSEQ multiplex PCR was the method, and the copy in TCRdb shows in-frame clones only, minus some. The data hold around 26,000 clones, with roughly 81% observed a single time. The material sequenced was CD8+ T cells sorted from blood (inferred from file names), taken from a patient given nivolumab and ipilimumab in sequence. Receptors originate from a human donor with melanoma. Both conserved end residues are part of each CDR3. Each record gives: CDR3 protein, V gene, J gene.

CDR3 protein: CASSPPVQGRHNEQFF
V gene: TRBV18
J gene: TRBJ2-1

CDR3 protein: CASSSWADQETQYF
V gene: TRBV11-2
J gene: TRBJ2-5

CDR3 protein: CASSDSSGGADTQYF
V gene: TRBV6-4
J gene: TRBJ2-3

CDR3 protein: CASSIRTGNYGYTF
V gene: TRBV27
J gene: TRBJ1-2

CDR3 protein: CASSQDGRGQAGEKLFF
V gene: TRBV4-3
J gene: TRBJ1-4

CDR3 protein: CSVGDGGYNEQFF
V gene: TRBV29-1
J gene: TRBJ2-1

CDR3 protein: CASNVADREYTIYF
V gene: TRBV9
J gene: TRBJ1-3

CDR3 protein: CASRLSTGSNEQYF
V gene: TRBV4-1
J gene: TRBJ2-7

CDR3 protein: CASSLGQGDAEAFF
V gene: TRBV4-3
J gene: TRBJ1-1

CDR3 protein: CASSQERRATDTQYF
V gene: TRBV4-2
J gene: TRBJ2-3

CDR3 protein: CASRSGQAYTEAFF
V gene: TRBV7-6
J gene: TRBJ1-1

CDR3 protein: CASSFPGLADNEQFF
V gene: TRBV11-2
J gene: TRBJ2-1

CDR3 protein: CAISESRGSEAFF
V gene: TRBV10-3
J gene: TRBJ1-1

CDR3 protein: CASSSGQQETQYF
V gene: TRBV7-3
J gene: TRBJ2-5

CDR3 protein: CASIGGWTGGNGVTEAFF
V gene: TRBV5-1
J gene: TRBJ1-1

CDR3 protein: CASSLPRGSTQYF
V gene: TRBV28
J gene: TRBJ2-3